This T cell receptor (beta chain) was retrieved from a study of post-analysis software for immune sequencing data (dated by TCRdb to between 2015 and 2017). Turning to the overall study: Recorded disease courses included relapsing-remitting, secondary progressive and progressive-relapsing multiple sclerosis, with some patients lacking subtype annotation. The patient repertoires were compared against approximately eleven previously published healthy control repertoires obtained from donors aged 6 to 25 years. A subset of samples was prepared in parallel using single-end sample barcoding, then pooled and co-amplified after Illumina adapter ligation. What the research found in general, with its limitations: The multiple sclerosis patient group was slightly younger than the control group. Strong co-clustering of samples prepared in the same batch was shown by direct clustering with F measure, prompting a batch-effect correction. Patients showed significantly higher frequencies than controls for a handful of TRBV segments, among them TRBV5-6, TRBV5-1 and TRBV20-1. Multiple sclerosis patients had significantly lower normalized Chao1 diversity than controls, a result that suggests substantial peripheral T-cell clonal expansion.

To demonstrate the VDJtools post-analysis software, the study profiled TCR beta repertoires from the peripheral blood of 13 young patients with multiple sclerosis. Multiple sclerosis patients were children and adolescents aged about 6 to 15 years. Sequences SGHTA (CDR1) and FQGNSA (CDR2) are obtained from the germline V gene. Deletion took 7 bases off V and 5 bases off J, with a span of 18 bases between the germline ends. Including cysteine and phenylalanine, the CDR3 has 15 amino acids. Here the CDR3 DNA is all that survives: 45 bases in frame from base 1. This clonotype was seen just once. Its specific antigen is unknown. The sample holds no much larger clone one base away, and base qualities are not on file. Preparation of the library involved PCR. The sample was run on an Illumina HiSeq 2500. To reduce PCR and sequencing biases, unique molecular identifiers were built into the TCR beta cDNA libraries. Roughly 0.5 million cDNA molecules were obtained per 1 to 10 million input T cells, so each molecule approximated one T cell. Patient libraries were prepared and sequenced with the same protocol used for the earlier healthy control dataset. Samples belonging to the same batch were prepared together, multiplexed and sequenced on a shared HiSeq lane. On the study's bioinformatics: Raw barcoded reads were processed with MIGEC, and single-read molecular identifier groups were discarded before consensus assembly and CDR3 extraction. Clonotype tables were post-analysed with VDJtools, normalizing diversity by down-sampling all datasets to the smallest sample size. In repertoire overlap clustering, CDR3 amino acid sequences, but not nucleotide sequences, were matched to correct batch-related cross-sample contamination. The raw public reads went through TCRdb reprocessing: fastp at Q25, MiXCR clone calling, in-frame beta chains kept. Entries are consolidated by CDR3 protein sequence, retaining the most common genes and DNA. In this record, the V and J calls reflect TCRdb's handling and not the investigators' own analysis. The sample table records about 810,000 distinct CDR3 sequences; about 50% of these occur just once. Of the sample, approximately 4.3% is held by the ten largest clones.

The material sequenced was blood. In this chain, TRBV7-2 is recombined with TRBJ2-1, and perhaps TRBD2 as D gene, on 5 matching bases. The sequence was collected from a girl between 10 and 17 years old with multiple sclerosis. The bases are TGTGCCAGCAAAATCGACTACCGACCGCACAATGAGCAGTTCTTC. This is translated as CASKIDYRPHNEQFF.